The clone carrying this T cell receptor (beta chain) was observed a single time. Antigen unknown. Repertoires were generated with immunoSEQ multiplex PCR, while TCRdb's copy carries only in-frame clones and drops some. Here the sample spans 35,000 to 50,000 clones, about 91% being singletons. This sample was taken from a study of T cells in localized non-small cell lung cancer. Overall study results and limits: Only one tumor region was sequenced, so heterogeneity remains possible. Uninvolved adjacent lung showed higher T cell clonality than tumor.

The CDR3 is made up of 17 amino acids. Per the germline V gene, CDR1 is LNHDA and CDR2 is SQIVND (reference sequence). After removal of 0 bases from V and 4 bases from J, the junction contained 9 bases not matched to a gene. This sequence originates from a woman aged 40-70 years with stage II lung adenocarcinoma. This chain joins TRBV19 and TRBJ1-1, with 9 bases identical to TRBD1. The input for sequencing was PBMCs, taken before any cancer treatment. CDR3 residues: CASSIDGTGYGGTEAFF. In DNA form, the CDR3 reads TGTGCCAGTAGTATAGATGGGACAGGGTACGGGGGCACTGAAGCTTTCTTT.